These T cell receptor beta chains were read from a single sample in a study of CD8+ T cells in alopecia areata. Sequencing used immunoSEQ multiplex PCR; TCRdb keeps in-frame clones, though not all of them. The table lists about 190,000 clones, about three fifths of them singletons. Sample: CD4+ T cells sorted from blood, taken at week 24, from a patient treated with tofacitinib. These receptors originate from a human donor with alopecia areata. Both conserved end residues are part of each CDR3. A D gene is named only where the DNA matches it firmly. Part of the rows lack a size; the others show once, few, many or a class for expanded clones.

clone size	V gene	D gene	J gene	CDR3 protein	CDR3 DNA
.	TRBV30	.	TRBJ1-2	CASKRLGDGYGYTF	TGTGCCTCCAAACGCCTTGGGGACGGCTATGGCTACACCTTC
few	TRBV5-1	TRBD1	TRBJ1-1	CASSSDRARTEAFF	TGCGCCAGCAGTTCGGACAGGGCGCGGACTGAAGCTTTCTTT
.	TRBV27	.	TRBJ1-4	CASRGTNEKLFF	TGTGCCAGCAGGGGCACTAATGAAAAACTGTTTTTT
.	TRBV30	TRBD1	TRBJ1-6	CAWKEGAKGSPLHF	TGTGCCTGGAAGGAGGGGGCGAAGGGTTCACCCCTCCACTTT
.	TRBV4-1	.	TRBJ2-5	CASSQASGEETQYF	TGCGCCAGCAGCCAAGCATCTGGGGAAGAGACCCAGTACTTC
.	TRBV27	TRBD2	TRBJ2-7	CASSLSASGGAWKRSEQYF	TGTGCCAGCAGTTTATCCGCTAGCGGGGGGGCCTGGAAAAGATCCGAGCAGTACTTC
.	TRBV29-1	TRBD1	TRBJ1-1	CSVVFQGASEAFF	TGCAGCGTTGTATTCCAGGGGGCATCTGAAGCTTTCTTT
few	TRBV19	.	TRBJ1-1	CASSTGARAEAFF	TGTGCCAGTAGTACTGGGGCAAGGGCTGAAGCTTTCTTT
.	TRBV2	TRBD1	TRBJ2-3	CASSVGTGADTQYF	TGTGCCAGCAGTGTGGGGACAGGGGCAGATACGCAGTATTTT
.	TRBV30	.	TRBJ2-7	CAWGKGPGSYEQYF	TGTGCCTGGGGAAAGGGGCCGGGCTCCTACGAGCAGTACTTC
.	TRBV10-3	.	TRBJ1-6	CAISESFLGNSPLHF	TGTGCCATCAGTGAGTCCTTCTTAGGTAATTCACCCCTCCACTTT
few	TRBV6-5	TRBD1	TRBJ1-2	CATRGPDRGNYGYTF	TGTGCCACTAGGGGACCGGACAGGGGAAACTATGGCTACACCTTC
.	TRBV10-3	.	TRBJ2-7	CAISESNLKEQYF	TGTGCCATCAGTGAGTCCAACTTGAAGGAGCAGTACTTC
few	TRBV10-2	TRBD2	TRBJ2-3	CASSLAGGGGTDTQYF	TGCGCCAGCAGTCTAGCGGGGGGCGGGGGCACAGATACGCAGTATTTT
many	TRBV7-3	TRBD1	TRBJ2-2	CASSITGGANTGELFF	TGTGCCAGCAGCATCACAGGGGGCGCGAACACCGGGGAGCTGTTTTTT
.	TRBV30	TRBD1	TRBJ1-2	CAWSRLGQVGYDYTF	TGTGCCTGGAGTAGACTTGGACAGGTGGGCTATGACTACACCTTC
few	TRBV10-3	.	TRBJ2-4	CAISDQGKNIQYF	TGTGCCATCAGTGATCAGGGTAAAAACATTCAGTACTTC
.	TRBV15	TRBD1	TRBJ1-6	CATSRGTGRLSPLHF	TGTGCCACCAGCAGAGGGACAGGGAGGCTTTCACCCCTCCACTTT
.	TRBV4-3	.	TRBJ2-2	CASSQEVQGLAGELFF	TGCGCCAGCAGCCAAGAAGTCCAGGGGCTGGCCGGGGAGCTGTTTTTT
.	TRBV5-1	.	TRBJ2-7	CASSPTSGSHEQYF	TGCGCCAGCAGCCCCACGTCAGGCTCCCACGAGCAGTACTTC
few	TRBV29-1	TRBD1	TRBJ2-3	CSVEPTGTAQYF	TGCAGCGTTGAACCGACCGGGACAGCGCAGTATTTT
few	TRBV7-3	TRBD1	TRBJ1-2	CASSYTGGAGYGYTF	TGTGCCAGCAGTTATACAGGGGGCGCAGGGTATGGCTACACCTTC
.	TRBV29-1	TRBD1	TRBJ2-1	CSTTGASYNEQFF	TGCAGCACCACAGGGGCATCCTACAATGAGCAGTTCTTC
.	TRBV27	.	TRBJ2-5	CASARARWETQYF	TGTGCCAGCGCCCGAGCGCGATGGGAGACCCAGTACTTC
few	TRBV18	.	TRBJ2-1	CASFRGGNNEQFF	TGTGCCAGCTTCCGCGGGGGCAACAATGAGCAGTTCTTC
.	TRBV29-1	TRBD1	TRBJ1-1	CSVGHRGITEAFF	TGCAGCGTTGGACACAGGGGGATCACTGAAGCTTTCTTT
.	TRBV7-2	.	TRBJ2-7	CASRLLGDYEQYF	TGTGCCAGCAGACTCCTGGGGGACTACGAGCAGTACTTC
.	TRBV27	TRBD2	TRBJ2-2	CASSLAGAFNTGELFF	TGTGCCAGCAGTTTAGCGGGAGCTTTTAACACCGGGGAGCTGTTTTTT
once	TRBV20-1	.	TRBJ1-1	CSAKVVKRAFF	TGCAGTGCTAAGGTGGTGAAACGAGCTTTCTTT
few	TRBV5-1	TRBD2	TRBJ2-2	CASSVTGTSTNTGELFF	TGCGCCAGCAGCGTAACCGGGACTAGCACCAACACCGGGGAGCTGTTTTTT
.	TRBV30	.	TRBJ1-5	CAWSRREGQPQHF	TGTGCCTGGAGTCGAAGGGAAGGTCAGCCCCAGCATTTT
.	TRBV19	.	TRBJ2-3	CASSPSPPLTDTQYF	TGTGCCAGTAGTCCCTCCCCTCCCCTCACAGATACGCAGTATTTT
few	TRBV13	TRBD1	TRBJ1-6	CASSLGVSTGVNSPLHF	TGTGCCAGCAGCTTAGGGGTCTCAACAGGGGTTAATTCACCCCTCCACTTT
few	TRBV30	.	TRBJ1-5	CAWSKRGNQPQHF	TGTGCCTGGAGTAAAAGGGGCAATCAGCCCCAGCATTTT
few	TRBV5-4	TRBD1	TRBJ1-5	CASSLVPGQAGSNQPQHF	TGTGCCAGCAGCTTGGTTCCTGGACAGGCGGGTAGCAATCAGCCCCAGCATTTT
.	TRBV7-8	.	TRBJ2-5	CASSLGRFQETQYF	TGTGCCAGCAGCTTAGGCCGGTTTCAAGAGACCCAGTACTTC
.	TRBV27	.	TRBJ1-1	CASSPYMNTEAFF	TGTGCCAGCAGTCCATACATGAACACTGAAGCTTTCTTT
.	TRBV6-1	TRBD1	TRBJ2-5	CASRRQGILETQYF	TGTGCCAGCAGAAGACAGGGGATATTAGAGACCCAGTACTTC
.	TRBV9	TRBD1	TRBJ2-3	CASSARTGTDTQYF	TGTGCCAGCAGCGCACGGACAGGGACCGATACGCAGTATTTT
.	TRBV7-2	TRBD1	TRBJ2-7	CASSPSTGTSYEQYF	TGTGCCAGCAGCCCCTCGACAGGGACCTCCTACGAGCAGTACTTC